A single sample gave rise to the 28 T cell receptor beta chains below, sequenced in a study of blood T cell repertoires in COVID-19. TCRdb's table, derived via immunoSEQ multiplex PCR, lists solely in-frame clones and lacks some. The data show roughly 190,000 clones, approximately 86% seen once. The sequenced sample was peripheral blood. These receptor sequences come from a man in his sixties or seventies with acute or convalescent COVID-19.

The sample holds one count of this clone. The rearrangement uses TRBV7-9 and TRBJ1-3, with TRBD1 as a possible D gene (5 bases). Trimming removed 6 bases from V and 4 bases from J, with 10 bases in between. This CDR3 comprises 13 residues. From germline, CDR1 is SEHNR and CDR2 FQNEAQ (reference sequence). CDR3 sequence reads: CASRLGQGNTIYF. Here the CDR3 DNA reads TGTGCCAGCAGGCTGGGGCAGGGAAACACCATATATTTT.

DNA for the CDR3: TGTGCCAGCAGTCCTCTCTTACTAGCACGGGCCTACGAGCAGTACTTC. This sequence encodes CASSPLLLARAYEQYF. This sequence joins TRBV28 and TRBJ2-7; D may be TRBD2 (6 bases). CDR3 size: 16 residues. Per the germline V gene, CDR1 is MDHEN and CDR2 is SYDVKM. The V gene lost 5 bases and the J gene lost 2 bases, with 19 bases spanning the gap.

The table lists this clone with a count of one. This sequence joins TRBV5-4 and TRBJ2-7; 11 bases agree with TRBD2. Germline CDR1 reads SGHNT; CDR2 reads YYREEE (reference sequence). J was trimmed by 5 bases and V by 5 bases; bases with no gene match: 12. The CDR3 spans 16 residues. The CDR3 nucleotides are TGTGCCAGCAGTCCTAGACTAGCGGGGACTAGGGACGAGCAGTACTTC. Encoded protein: CASSPRLAGTRDEQYF.

The rearrangement uses TRBV19 and TRBJ2-2, with D unclear. Trimming cost V 10 bases and J 0 bases, with 12 bases left between them. The CDR3 contains 14 residues. Germline CDR1 and CDR2: LNHDA and SQIVND (reference sequence). The DNA of the CDR3 is TGTGCCACCGCCGCGTTGGCGAACACCGGGGAGCTGTTTTTT. Translated, it gives CATAALANTGELFF.

This clone was counted only a few times. The J gene is TRBJ2-6, the V gene TRBV7-9, with D maybe TRBD1 (6 bases). V was shortened by 4 bases and J by 4 bases, with 11 bases between the two germline ends. The CDR3 runs 15 residues. Germline lookup yields CDR1 SEHNR and CDR2 FQNEAQ (reference sequence). DNA of the CDR3: TGTGCCAGCAGCTCCAGGGGCTTCGGGGCCAACGTCCTGACTTTC. Amino acids: CASSSRGFGANVLTF.

This clone was detected once. The CDR3: CSVERVGKNIQYF. The CDR3 DNA follows: TGCAGCGTTGAACGGGTGGGCAAAAACATTCAGTACTTC. The chain recombines TRBV29-1 with TRBJ2-4; D call uncertain. This CDR3 contains 13 residues. Trimming stripped 2 bases from V and 3 bases from J, with 8 bases between. Germline loops: CDR1 SQVTM, CDR2 ANQGSEA.

The chain uses TRBV7-9 and TRBJ2-3; unclear D gene. Trimming shortened V by 5 bases and J by 4 bases, and 4 bases separated the two germline ends. This CDR3 has 11 residues. Germline assignment: CDR1 SEHNR and CDR2 FQNEAQ (reference sequence). The chain's CDR3 is CASSTADTQYF. The CDR3 DNA sequence: TGTGCCAGCAGCACAGCAGATACGCAGTATTTT.

The V gene is TRBV21-1, the J gene TRBJ2-7; the D call in the table, TRBD2, was not verified against the DNA. TRBV21-1 is annotated as a pseudogene. The CDR3 covers 15 residues. CDR3 amino acids: CASSKVTARKYEQYF. The CDR3, as DNA: TGTGCCAGCAGCAAAGTAACGGCGAGGAAATACGAGCAGTACTTC.

This clone was recorded only once. This chain connects TRBV4-3 to TRBJ1-4; D is uncertain. Trimming took 0 bases from V and 4 from J, leaving 12 bases between them. Looked up from germline, CDR1 is LGHNA and CDR2 is YSLEER. This CDR3 has 16 residues. The CDR3 protein is CASSQDGAGNNEKLFF. The DNA of the CDR3 is TGCGCCAGCAGCCAAGATGGCGCAGGTAATAATGAAAAACTGTTTTTT.

Turning to this clone: Other DNA variants within this sample encode the same CDR3. V is TRBV6-5 and J is TRBJ2-5; tentatively, D is TRBD1 (5 bases). The germline V gene encodes CDR1 MNHEY and CDR2 SVGAGI. V was trimmed by 6 bases and J by 2 bases, leaving 10 bases between them. CDR3 length: 13 amino acids. CDR3 in DNA: TGTGCCAGCAGCCGAGACAGACAAGAGACCCAGTACTTC. The encoded protein is CASSRDRQETQYF.

The V call is TRBV7-2, the J call TRBJ2-1; 12 bases are shared with TRBD2. V trimming: 5 bases; J trimming: 8 bases; junction bases outside the gene matches: 10. CDR3 length equals 16 residues. Per the germline V gene, CDR1 is SGHTA and CDR2 is FQGNSA. The CDR3 DNA reads TGTGCCAGCAGCCCCGGACTAGCGGGGCCTTTAGATGAGCAGTTCTTC. Its translation: CASSPGLAGPLDEQFF.

The rearrangement uses TRBV24-1 and TRBJ2-2; 13 bases agree with TRBD2. Germline V gene sequence: CDR1 KGHDR, CDR2 SFDVKD. Trimming at V came to 3 bases and at J to 4 bases, leaving 4 bases not matched to a gene. The CDR3 sequence is 17 residues long. CDR3 sequence (DNA): TGTGCCACCAGTGATCCCCGGACTAGCGGGAGCACCGGGGAGCTGTTTTTT. Protein: CATSDPRTSGSTGELFF.

This clone was detected a few times. The genes are TRBV29-1 and TRBJ1-1; maybe TRBD1 (5 bases). V gave up 6 bases and J gave up 0 bases, with 14 bases separating them. The CDR3 covers 14 residues. Germline CDR1 and CDR2: SQVTM and ANQGSEA. Here the CDR3 reads CSVHAGRVNTEAFF. The CDR3 coding sequence is TGCAGCGTCCACGCGGGACGGGTGAACACTGAAGCTTTCTTT.

The rearrangement links TRBV6-4 to TRBJ2-7; TRBD1 aligns across 8 bases. Germline V gene lookup returns CDR1 MRHNA and CDR2 SNTAGT. The CDR3 loop spans 14 amino acids. The V and J ends lost 11 bases and 1 base, in that order; junction bases with no gene match: 10. CDR3 amino acids: CAGGVGQGSYEQYF. CDR3 DNA sequence: TGTGCCGGAGGAGTTGGACAGGGTTCCTACGAGCAGTACTTC.

This clone was observed a single time. The gene calls are TRBV18 and TRBJ1-3; D is perhaps TRBD1 (6 bases). The CDR3 length is 15 residues. Germline V gene lookup returns CDR1 KGHSH and CDR2 LQKENI. Deletions cut 3 bases from V and 3 bases from J, with 12 bases between. CDR3 sequence: CASSPPGDGGNTIYF. Written as DNA, the CDR3 is TGTGCCAGCTCACCTCCAGGGGATGGTGGAAACACCATATATTTT. Full variable domain (missing parts from reference TRBV18 and TRBJ1-3): NAGVMQNPRHLVRRRGQEARLRCSPMKGHSHVYWYRQLPEEGLKFMVYLQKENIIDESGMPKERFSAEFPKEGPSILRIQQVVRGDSAAYFCASSPPGDGGNTIYFGEGSWLTVV.

The genes are TRBV3-1 (or the pseudogene TRBV3-2) and TRBJ1-6; TRBD1 matches at 8 bases. The CDR3 sequence is 14 residues long. Germline CDR1 and CDR2: LGHDT and YNNKEL (reference sequence). V lost 4 bases and J lost 9; bases outside the gene matches: 5. The CDR3 nucleotides are TGTGCCAGCAGCCTTCGGACAGGGATTTCACCCCTCCACTTT. Its protein is CASSLRTGISPLHF.

The V gene is TRBV23-1, the J gene TRBJ1-3; 8 positions agree with TRBD1. TRBV23-1 is flagged as an ORF with uncertain function. V dropped 4 bases and J dropped 4; count of bases not matched to a gene: 6. The CDR3 length is 15 residues. CDR3 sequence (DNA): TGCGCCAGCAGTCCTCCAGGGGGCTCGGGAAACACCATATATTTT. This gives the protein CASSPPGGSGNTIYF.

This clone has a single count. This chain uses TRBV4-2 with TRBJ1-6, with D unresolved. CDR1 is LGHNA, CDR2 YNFKEQ, per germline. V lost 0 bases to trimming and J lost 9 bases, with 9 bases between them. This CDR3 contains 14 residues. This CDR3 is CASSQDERASPLHF. The DNA of the CDR3 is TGTGCCAGCAGCCAAGATGAGAGGGCTTCACCCCTCCACTTT.

This chain connects TRBV28 to TRBJ2-7; D gene uncertain. Germline V gene sequence: CDR1 MDHEN, CDR2 SYDVKM. The CDR3 has 14 residues. Trimming left V 4 bases short and J 2 bases short, with 12 bases between. The CDR3 DNA follows: TGTGCCAGCAGTTCCTCAAACAGAGCCTACGAGCAGTACTTC. Amino acids: CASSSSNRAYEQYF.

This clone has a single count. This chain uses TRBV7-2 with TRBJ2-7; D gene ambiguous. Trimming removed 2 bases from V and 0 bases from J, with 8 bases in between. The CDR3 is made up of 14 amino acids. Germline CDR1 SGHTA, CDR2 FQGNSA. The CDR3, as DNA: TGTGCCAGCAGCTTACGTGGCGGCTCCTACGAGCAGTACTTC. Its translation is CASSLRGGSYEQYF.

The V and J genes are TRBV24-1 and TRBJ2-3; 10 bases agree with TRBD2. The CDR3 is 15 residues long. Trimming took 2 bases from V and 3 from J; bases not matched to a gene: 1. Germline V CDR1 and CDR2: KGHDR, SFDVKD. DNA for the CDR3: TGTGCCACCAGTGATTCTAGCGGGAGTACAGATACGCAGTATTTT. Translation gives CATSDSSGSTDTQYF.

This clone was detected a few times. The chain recombines TRBV5-1 with TRBJ1-3; TRBD1 aligns across 9 bases. Germline loops: CDR1 SGHRS, CDR2 YFSETQ. There are 18 residues in the CDR3. Trimming cost V 3 bases and J 0 bases; bases outside gene matches: 10. The chain's CDR3 is CASSWGDRVGASGNTIYF. CDR3 sequence (DNA): TGCGCCAGCAGCTGGGGGGACAGGGTTGGGGCCTCTGGAAACACCATATATTTT.

This sequence joins TRBV9 and TRBJ1-2, with a possible D match to TRBD1 (5 bases). This CDR3 has 14 amino acids. The germline V gene has CDR1 SGDLS and CDR2 YYNGEE. The V end was cut by 0 bases, the J end by 2 bases, with 8 bases between. The chain's CDR3 is CASSVGQGNYGYTF. The CDR3 DNA reads TGTGCCAGCAGCGTAGGGCAGGGCAACTATGGCTACACCTTC.

The V gene is TRBV6-6, the J gene TRBJ2-7, with 7 bases aligning to TRBD2. Germline values: CDR1 MNHNY, CDR2 SVGAGI (reference sequence). V was pared by 0 bases and J by 3 bases, with 5 bases of the junction left unmatched. This CDR3 is 15 amino acids long. The CDR3 here is CASSYSRSGGYEQYF. As DNA, the CDR3 is TGTGCCAGCAGTTACTCGAGGTCGGGGGGCTACGAGCAGTACTTC.

The chain recombines TRBV24-1 with TRBJ2-1; D not resolved. Trimming stripped 0 bases from V and 7 bases from J, with 6 bases between. Looked up from germline, CDR1 is KGHDR and CDR2 is SFDVKD. The CDR3 has 13 residues. CDR3 in amino acids: CATSDLLSNEQFF. The CDR3 nucleotides read TGTGCCACCAGTGATTTGCTGTCGAATGAGCAGTTCTTC.

The rearrangement uses TRBV28 and TRBJ1-5; TRBD1 agrees at 9 bases. Germline V gives CDR1 MDHEN, CDR2 SYDVKM. The CDR3 sequence is 15 residues long. The ends lost 3 bases at V and 9 bases at J; junction bases unmatched: 9. CDR3 region: CASSLELGTGRPQHF. The CDR3 nucleotides are TGTGCCAGCAGTTTGGAGTTAGGGACAGGGAGGCCCCAGCATTTT. Together with reference TRBV28 and TRBJ1-5, the CDR3 gives the full variable domain: DVKVTQSSRYLVKRTGEKVFLECVQDMDHENMFWYRQDPGLGLRLIYFSYDVKMKEKGDIPEGYSVSREKKERFSLILESASTNQTSMYLCASSLELGTGRPQHFGDGTRLSIL.

The V call is TRBV2, the J call TRBJ1-1; D possibly corresponds to TRBD1 (6 bases). Looked up from germline, CDR1 is SNHLY and CDR2 is FYNNEI. The CDR3 has 14 residues. With 8 bases removed from V and 1 base from J, the gap between germline ends came to 14 bases. CDR3 sequence: CASLRGPTNTEAFF. The CDR3 bases are TGTGCCAGCCTCAGGGGACCGACGAACACTGAAGCTTTCTTT.

The V gene is TRBV3-1 (or the pseudogene TRBV3-2), the J gene TRBJ1-4; 7 nucleotides agree with TRBD1. The CDR3 sequence is 15 residues long. Germline V CDR1 and CDR2: LGHDT, YNNKEL (reference sequence). Germline trimming cut 5 bases from V and 7 bases from J; bases unmatched to any gene: 10. As DNA, the CDR3 is TGTGCCAGCAGCTATATGCAGGGGGAGGTTGAAAAACTGTTTTTT. This gives the protein CASSYMQGEVEKLFF.